This T cell receptor (beta chain) originates from a study of radiotherapy plus CTLA-4 blockade in lung cancer. Study-level background: The study recorded objective responses in 18% of patients and disease control in roughly 34%.

Generated by immunoSEQ multiplex PCR, the TCRdb table keeps only in-frame clones and is missing some. The sample shows roughly 50,000 clones, roughly 90% of them seen only once. Study conclusions and caveats: In blood, TCR clones derived from the tumor expanded after radiotherapy plus ipilimumab. Response was reportedly best predicted by early blood T cell clone dynamics, with interferon-beta.

CDR1 is MRHNA and CDR2 is SNTAGT in the germline V gene. V lost 2 bases and J lost 4, with 14 bases in between. The length of the CDR3 is 15 residues. As to this clone: Its antigen remains unidentified.

Patients with chemo-refractory metastatic non-small-cell lung cancer received focal radiation plus CTLA-4 blockade with ipilimumab. Sequenced material: peripheral blood, taken from a patient treated with radiotherapy plus ipilimumab. The rearrangement joins TRBV6-4 to TRBJ1-2, with D unresolved. The TCR comes from a human donor with non-small cell lung cancer whose response to radiotherapy plus ipilimumab could not be evaluated. The CDR3 here is CASSDTPQALYGYTF. CDR3 sequence (DNA): TGTGCCAGCAGTGACACCCCTCAAGCACTCTATGGCTACACCTTC.